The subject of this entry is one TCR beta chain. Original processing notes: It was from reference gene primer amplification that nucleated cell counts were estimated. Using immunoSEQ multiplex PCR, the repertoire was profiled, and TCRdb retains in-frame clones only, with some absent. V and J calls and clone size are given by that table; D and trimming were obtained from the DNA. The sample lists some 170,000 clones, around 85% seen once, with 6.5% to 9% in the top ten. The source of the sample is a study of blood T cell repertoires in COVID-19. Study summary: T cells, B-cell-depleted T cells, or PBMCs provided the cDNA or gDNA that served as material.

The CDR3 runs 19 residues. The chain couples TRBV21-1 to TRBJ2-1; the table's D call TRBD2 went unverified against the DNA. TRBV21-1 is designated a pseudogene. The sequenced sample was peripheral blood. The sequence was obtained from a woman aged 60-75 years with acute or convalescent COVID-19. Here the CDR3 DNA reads TGTGCCAGCAGCAGAATTAGGACTAGCGGGAGGGACATTTACAATGAGCAGTTCTTC. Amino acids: CASSRIRTSGRDIYNEQFF.